The 29 T cell receptor beta chains below all came from one sample that was sequenced in a study of control samples from healthy donors and cancer patients. The assay was immunoSEQ multiplex PCR, and TCRdb's table has in-frame clones only and misses some. The sample contains 90,000 to 100,000 clones, 88% of which appear only once. The sequencing input was blood. Every receptor here comes from a woman aged 70-85 years in good health.

The chain couples TRBV2 to TRBJ2-5; no clear D gene. This CDR3 is 14 amino acids long. V was clipped by 6 bases and J by 5 bases, with 16 bases between them. CDR1 SNHLY and CDR2 FYNNEI come from the germline V gene. As DNA, the CDR3 is TGTGCCAGCAGCCAAAACCTAGGCGGCGAGACCCAGTACTTC. Translation: CASSQNLGGETQYF.

The V and J genes are TRBV6-5 and TRBJ2-1; D is perhaps TRBD2 (6 bases). Germline V lookup: CDR1 MNHEY, CDR2 SVGAGI. V gave up 7 bases and J gave up 6 bases, with 13 bases separating them. This CDR3 spans 13 amino acids. CDR3 coding DNA: TGTGCCAGCACCGGGGGAGGAGGCAATGAGCAGTTCTTC. Translating gives CASTGGGGNEQFF.

CDR3 nucleotides: TGTGCCAGCTCACTACCACTGGGACAGGAGCAGTACTTC. Its translation is CASSLPLGQEQYF. The chain is built from TRBV18 and TRBJ2-7, with TRBD1 identical over 7 bases. V gave up 4 bases and J gave up 7 bases; unmatched junction bases: 7. There are 13 residues in the CDR3. Germline CDR1 is KGHSH and CDR2 is LQKENI.

CDR3 protein: CASSLGGGEAEQYF. The DNA of the CDR3 is TGTGCCAGCAGCTTGGGAGGGGGCGAGGCCGAGCAGTACTTC. The chain links TRBV5-4 to TRBJ2-7; TRBD1 matches 7 bases. Germline lookup yields CDR1 SGHNT and CDR2 YYREEE (reference sequence). The CDR3 runs to 14 residues. V lost 0 bases and J lost 6; bases outside the gene matches: 6.

The chain has TRBV28 and TRBJ1-2, with 11 bases identical to TRBD1. The germline V gene has CDR1 MDHEN and CDR2 SYDVKM. This CDR3 contains 15 residues. After removal of 7 bases from V and 8 bases from J, the junction contained 12 bases not matched to a gene. Here the CDR3 DNA reads TGTGCCAGCACACAGTTCGGACAGGGGGCGCGGGGCTACACCTTC. It yields the protein CASTQFGQGARGYTF.

The chain employs TRBV5-1 and TRBJ1-2, with TRBD1 matching over 10 bases. There are 15 residues in the CDR3. The V segment lost 2 bases and the J segment 7 bases; nucleotides outside the gene matches: 8. Germline loops: CDR1 SGHRS, CDR2 YFSETQ. CDR3 in amino acids: CASSFTDGTGAGYTF. The CDR3 nucleotides are TGCGCCAGCAGCTTTACGGACGGGACAGGGGCTGGCTACACCTTC. Drawing the rest from reference TRBV5-1 and TRBJ1-2, the complete variable domain is KAGVTQTPRYLIKTRGQQVTLSCSPISGHRSVSWYQQTPGQGLQFLFEYFSETQRNKGNFPGRFSGRQFSNSRSEMNVSTLELGDSALYLCASSFTDGTGAGYTFGSGTRLTVV.

V is TRBV30 and J is TRBJ2-2, with D possibly being TRBD2 (6 bases). The V and J ends lost 2 bases and 3 bases respectively, with 16 bases between them. This CDR3 has 16 amino acids. The germline V gene encodes CDR1 GTSNPN and CDR2 SVGIG (reference sequence). The DNA for the CDR3 is TGTGCCTGGAGTCTTTTTCGGGGGTTCGACACCGGGGAGCTGTTTTTT. Its translation is CAWSLFRGFDTGELFF.

The J gene is TRBJ2-1, the V gene TRBV20-1; no clear D. CDR1 and CDR2 from the germline V gene are DFQATT and SNEGSKA (reference sequence). The length of the CDR3 is 11 residues. V lost 3 bases and J 6 bases, leaving 6 bases between the germline ends. CDR3 amino acids: CSASNVNEQFF. The CDR3 DNA reads as TGCAGTGCTAGCAATGTCAATGAGCAGTTCTTC.

This clone is a singleton in its sample. V is TRBV3-1 (or the pseudogene TRBV3-2) and J is TRBJ1-2; D unresolved. The germline gives CDR1 LGHDT, CDR2 YNNKEL (reference sequence). The V and J ends lost 4 bases and 5 bases respectively, with 11 bases between them. This CDR3 contains 13 residues. CDR3 loop: CASSRRTAYGYTF. For the CDR3, the DNA is TGTGCCAGCAGCCGGCGGACGGCGTATGGCTACACCTTC.

The rearrangement links TRBV7-9 to TRBJ1-3; D gene ambiguous. The CDR3 sequence is 14 residues long. V lost 3 bases, J lost 0 bases, and 6 bases lay in between. The germline CDR1 and CDR2 sequences are SEHNR and FQNEAQ (reference sequence). The DNA of the CDR3 is TGTGCCAGCAGCTTGGCCCGCTCTGGAAACACCATATATTTT. Its protein product is CASSLARSGNTIYF.

The chain carries TRBV3-1 (or the pseudogene TRBV3-2) and TRBJ2-3, with D perhaps matching TRBD2 (6 bases). Germline V CDR1 and CDR2: LGHDT, YNNKEL (reference sequence). With 0 bases removed from V and 6 bases from J, the gap between germline ends came to 16 bases. The CDR3 length is 16 residues. CDR3 bases: TGTGCCAGCAGCCAAGAATCTCGGGAGCCCGGGGATACGCAGTATTTT. This gives the protein CASSQESREPGDTQYF.

Here the CDR3 reads CAWSVGLNYGYTF. The CDR3 DNA reads TGTGCCTGGAGTGTCGGCCTTAACTATGGCTACACCTTC. The rearrangement links TRBV30 to TRBJ1-2; D unresolved. The germline V gene has CDR1 GTSNPN and CDR2 SVGIG (reference sequence). The CDR3 is 13 amino acids. The germline V and J ends were trimmed by 0 bases and 1 base, with 6 bases remaining between them.

This chain connects TRBV2 to TRBJ2-2; 7 positions agree with TRBD1. In germline, CDR1 is SNHLY, CDR2 FYNNEI. The CDR3 is made up of 14 amino acids. Losses at the gene ends were 5 bases for V and 4 bases for J; bases not matched to a gene: 4. The CDR3 nucleotides are TGTGCCAGCAGTCCCAGGGGGACCACCGGGGAGCTGTTTTTT. The encoded protein is CASSPRGTTGELFF. Together with reference TRBV2 and TRBJ2-2, the CDR3 gives the full variable domain: EPEVTQTPSHQVTQMGQEVILRCVPISNHLYFYWYRQILGQKVEFLVSFYNNEISEKSEIFDDQFSVERPDGSNFTLKIRSTKLEDSAMYFCASSPRGTTGELFFGEGSRLTVL.

This rearrangement joins TRBV6-1 to TRBJ2-7; D call uncertain. The length of the CDR3 is 12 residues. Per germline, CDR1 MNHNS and CDR2 SASEGT. V lost 1 base and J 6 bases, leaving 7 bases between the germline ends. This CDR3 is CASSEVQSEQYF. CDR3 DNA sequence: TGTGCCAGCAGTGAAGTTCAGAGCGAGCAGTACTTC.

This chain uses TRBV11-1 with TRBJ1-1, with D perhaps TRBD1 (6 bases). Trimming pared 1 base from V and 4 bases from J, leaving 13 bases between. From germline, CDR1 is SGHAT and CDR2 FQDESV (reference sequence). The length of the CDR3 is 15 residues. The CDR3 DNA reads TGTGCCAGCAGCTTAGGGGGGCGAAGGGTCACTGAAGCTTTCTTT. It specifies CASSLGGRRVTEAFF. Drawing the rest from reference TRBV11-1 and TRBJ1-1, the complete variable domain is EAEVAQSPRYKITEKSQAVAFWCDPISGHATLYWYRQILGQGPELLVQFQDESVVDDSQLPKDRFSAERLKGVDSTLKIQPAELGDSAMYLCASSLGGRRVTEAFFGQGTRLTVV.

The chain carries TRBV13 and TRBJ2-2; D ambiguous. The CDR3 extends over 14 amino acids. Germline V gene data show CDR1 as PRHDT and CDR2 as FYEKMQ (reference sequence). Trimming pared 3 bases from V and 3 bases from J, leaving 8 bases between. CDR3 DNA sequence: TGTGCCAGCAGCTTGTTCGACCACACCGGGGAGCTGTTTTTT. This gives the protein CASSLFDHTGELFF.

The chain carries TRBV19 and TRBJ2-1, with D maybe TRBD2 (6 bases). This CDR3 has 11 amino acids. The V end lost 3 bases, the J end lost 15 bases, and 12 bases lay between the germline ends. Germline V CDR1 and CDR2: LNHDA, SQIVND (reference sequence). The CDR3 spells CASSMAGLWFF. As DNA, the CDR3 is TGTGCCAGTAGTATGGCGGGATTATGGTTCTTC.

The J gene is TRBJ1-6, the V gene TRBV19, with 8 bases that match TRBD1. With V trimmed by 6 bases and J by 1 base, 5 bases remained unmatched. The CDR3 is 16 residues long. The V gene's germline CDR1 is LNHDA and CDR2 SQIVND (reference sequence). The DNA of the CDR3 is TGTGCCAGTAGCCAAGGACAGGGTTCCTATAATTCACCCCTCCACTTT. Translation: CASSQGQGSYNSPLHF.

The V call is TRBV19, the J call TRBJ1-6; possibly TRBD1 for D (6 bases). Germline loops: CDR1 LNHDA, CDR2 SQIVND (reference sequence). The CDR3 contains 15 residues. V shed 6 bases and J shed 9 bases, with 18 bases lying between them. The CDR3 loop reads CASSRGAGISSPLHF. DNA for the CDR3: TGTGCCAGTAGCCGGGGGGCAGGGATAAGTTCACCCCTCCACTTT. Variable domain in full (rest from reference TRBV19 and TRBJ1-6): DGGITQSPKYLFRKEGQNVTLSCEQNLNHDAMYWYRQDPGQGLRLIYYSQIVNDFQKGDIAEGYSVSREKKESFPLTVTSAQKNPTAFYLCASSRGAGISSPLHFGNGTRLTVT.

The chain combines TRBV10-1 with TRBJ1-1; a possible D gene is TRBD1 (5 bases). Looked up from germline, CDR1 is WNHNN and CDR2 is SYGVQD (reference sequence). CDR3 length equals 14 residues. V gave up 2 bases and J gave up 4 bases, with 11 bases separating them. The DNA of the CDR3 is TGCGCCAGCAGTGAGAGTGGGGGGGTCACTGAAGCTTTCTTT. Amino acid sequence: CASSESGGVTEAFF.

The chain joins TRBV7-6 to TRBJ1-1; D not certain. V lost 5 bases and J lost 0, with 7 bases in between. CDR1 is SGHVS, CDR2 FNYEAQ, per germline. CDR3 size: 13 residues. DNA for the CDR3: TGTGCCAGCAGCGCGGACGTGAACACTGAAGCTTTCTTT. Translating it yields CASSADVNTEAFF.

This chain uses TRBV6-5 with TRBJ1-1; 7 bases map to TRBD1. Germline V lookup: CDR1 MNHEY, CDR2 SVGAGI. V lost 0 bases and J lost 3; bases outside the gene matches: 4. CDR3 length: 15 residues. In DNA form, the CDR3 reads TGTGCCAGCAGTTACTCGACAGGGATGGACACTGAAGCTTTCTTT. This encodes CASSYSTGMDTEAFF.

V gene TRBV6-6 combines with J gene TRBJ1-3; possibly TRBD1 for D (5 bases). CDR1 is MNHNY, CDR2 SVGAGI, per germline (reference sequence). The CDR3 extends over 13 amino acids. The ends were cut back, 8 bases at V and 4 bases at J, with 12 bases in the middle. The CDR3 DNA reads as TGTGCCAGCGACAGCGCTGCGGGAAACACCATATATTTT. Amino acids: CASDSAAGNTIYF.

This rearrangement joins TRBV11-2 to TRBJ1-6, with D hard to call. Germline V lookup: CDR1 SGHAT, CDR2 FQNNGV. The CDR3 spans 15 residues. Trimming pared 5 bases from V and 5 bases from J, leaving 13 bases between. The CDR3, as DNA: TGTGCCAGCAGCGGGTTGATCTTGAATAATTCACCCCTCCACTTT. Its translation is CASSGLILNNSPLHF.

J is TRBJ1-4 and V is TRBV10-2, with D unresolved. The CDR3 is made up of 13 amino acids. V was pared by 4 bases and J by 7 bases, with 10 bases between. The germline CDR1 and CDR2 sequences are WSHSY and SAAADI. In DNA form, the CDR3 reads TGCGCCAGCAGTGCGGAGGGAGGTGAAAAACTGTTTTTT. Its protein product is CASSAEGGEKLFF.

In regard to this clone: An end of the junction differs from the germline gene, which may be a read error. The chain links TRBV7-2 to TRBJ1-1; 12 nucleotides line up with TRBD1. Germline V gene sequence: CDR1 SGHTA, CDR2 FQGNSA. The CDR3 contains 15 residues. CDR3 residues: CASSSGTGQGADAFF. CDR3 bases: TGTGCCAGCAGTTCCGGAACGGGACAGGGGGCTGACGCTTTCTTT.

V is TRBV19 and J is TRBJ1-1; D is possibly TRBD1 (6 bases). The V end lost 7 bases, the J end lost 8 bases, and 17 bases lay between the germline ends. The CDR3 spans 13 residues. CDR1 and CDR2 from the germline V gene are LNHDA and SQIVND (reference sequence). CDR3 sequence reads: CASIVSGGAEAFF. CDR3 DNA sequence: TGTGCCAGTATAGTTTCCGGGGGCGCAGAAGCTTTCTTT.

The chain carries TRBV6-5 and TRBJ2-5; D is unclear. This CDR3 comprises 14 residues. Looked up from germline, CDR1 is MNHEY and CDR2 is SVGAGI. V lost 6 bases, J lost 7 bases, and 18 bases lay in between. The CDR3 sequence: CASSLGWETGTQYF. CDR3 sequence (DNA): TGTGCCAGCAGCCTAGGCTGGGAAACGGGGACCCAGTACTTC.

The V and J genes are TRBV19 and TRBJ2-1; tentatively, D is TRBD2 (6 bases). The ends were cut back, 6 bases at V and 0 bases at J, with 15 bases in the middle. The CDR3 extends over 16 amino acids. Germline CDR1 reads LNHDA; CDR2 reads SQIVND (reference sequence). CDR3: CASSTTVGSSYNEQFF. The CDR3 nucleotides read TGTGCCAGTAGCACTACCGTCGGGAGCTCCTACAATGAGCAGTTCTTC.